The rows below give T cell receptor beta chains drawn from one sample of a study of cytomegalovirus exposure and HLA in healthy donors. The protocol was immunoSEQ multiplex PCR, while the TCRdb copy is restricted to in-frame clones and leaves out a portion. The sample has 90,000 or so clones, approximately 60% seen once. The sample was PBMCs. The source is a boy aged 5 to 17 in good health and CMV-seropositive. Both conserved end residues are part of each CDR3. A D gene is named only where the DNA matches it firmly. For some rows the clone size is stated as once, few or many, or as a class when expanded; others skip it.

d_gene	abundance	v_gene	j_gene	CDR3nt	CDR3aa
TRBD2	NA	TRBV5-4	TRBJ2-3	TGTGCCAGCAGCATCCGGAGGGAGGGCCGGGCAGATACGCAGTATTTT	CASSIRREGRADTQYF
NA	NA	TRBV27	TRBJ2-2	TGTGCCAGCAGTCGCTCGTGGGGGCGGAACACCGGGGAGCTGTTTTTT	CASSRSWGRNTGELFF
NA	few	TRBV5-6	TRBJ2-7	TGTGCCAGCAGCTTGCTCTCCTACGAGCAGTACTTC	CASSLLSYEQYF
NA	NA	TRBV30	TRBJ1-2	TGTGCCTGGACCCTATACCGGGATGGCTACACCTTC	CAWTLYRDGYTF
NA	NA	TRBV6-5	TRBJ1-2	TGTGCCAGCAGTTACTCTCCCGAGGGAACAGTTGGTGGCTACACCTTC	CASSYSPEGTVGGYTF
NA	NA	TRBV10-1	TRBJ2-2	TGCGCCAGCTCCGGTCCGTACACCGGGGAGCTGTTTTTT	CASSGPYTGELFF
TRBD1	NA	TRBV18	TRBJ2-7	TGTGCCAGCTCACAGGGACAGCTCTACGAGCAGTACTTC	CASSQGQLYEQYF
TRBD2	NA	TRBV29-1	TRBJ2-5	TGCAGCGTTGAACGCGGGGGGGAGACCCAGTACTTC	CSVERGGETQYF
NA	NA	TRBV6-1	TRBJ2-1	TGTGCCAGCAGTGGGCCTCGGGGGGCCCTTAATGAGCAGTTCTTC	CASSGPRGALNEQFF
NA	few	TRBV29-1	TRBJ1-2	TGCAGCGTCCTAAGAAGTGGTGGCTACACCTTC	CSVLRSGGYTF
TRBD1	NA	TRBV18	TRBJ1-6	TGTGCCAGCTCACCAGCCGGGACAGGGTTTAATTCACCCCTCCACTTT	CASSPAGTGFNSPLHF
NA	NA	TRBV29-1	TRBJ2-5	TGCAGCGTTAAAAGGACTGATGGGGATTGGGAGACCCAGTACTTC	CSVKRTDGDWETQYF
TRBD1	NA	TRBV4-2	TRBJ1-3	TGTGCCAGCAGTCAAAATCCGGGACAGTCTGGAAACACCATATATTTT	CASSQNPGQSGNTIYF
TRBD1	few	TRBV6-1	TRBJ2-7	TGTGCCAGCAGGTGGGGACAGGCCTACGAGCAGTACTTC	CASRWGQAYEQYF
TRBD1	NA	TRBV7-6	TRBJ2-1	TGTGCCAGCAGCCTAAAGACAGGGGGGGGCAATGAGCAGTTCTTC	CASSLKTGGGNEQFF